This TCR beta chain stems from a study of T cell responses to AZD1222 COVID-19 vaccine. Here immunoSEQ multiplex PCR was the method, and the copy in TCRdb shows in-frame clones only, minus some. The repertoire consists of approximately 120,000 clones, with 80% to 90% occurring once and the leading ten covering approximately 12%. The starting material was peripheral blood, obtained on day 0 of MenACWY control vaccination. The TCR was taken from an adult in good health.

The CDR3 reads CASRTRDRGIGYGTDTQYF. The DNA of the CDR3 is TGCGCCAGCAGAACAAGGGACAGGGGGATCGGGTACGGCACAGATACGCAGTATTTT. The chain joins TRBV23-1 to TRBJ2-3; TRBD1 agrees at 11 bases. TRBV23-1 is classed as an ORF, of uncertain function. V lost 6 bases, J lost 1 base, and 15 bases stayed unmatched. The CDR3 loop spans 19 amino acids.